This entry lists 8 T cell receptor beta chains sequenced from one sample in a study of T cell responses to AZD1222 COVID-19 vaccine. Libraries were prepared by immunoSEQ multiplex PCR; TCRdb keeps only in-frame clonotypes and omits some of them. The table lists approximately 200,000 clones, approximately 93% of them singletons. The specimen was peripheral blood, collected 28 days after the second AZD1222 dose. The receptors originated from an adult who received the AZD1222 COVID-19 vaccine.

V usage is TRBV19 and J usage is TRBJ1-5; no reliable D call. The CDR3 runs to 13 residues. From germline, CDR1 is LNHDA and CDR2 SQIVND (reference sequence). The ends were cut back, 4 bases at V and 5 bases at J, with 9 bases in the middle. The CDR3 DNA is TGTGCCAGTAGTAAGTACGCGGATCAGCCCCAGCATTTT. Amino acids: CASSKYADQPQHF.

The chain combines TRBV5-6 with TRBJ2-6; unclear D gene. CDR1 and CDR2 from the germline V gene are SGHDT and YYEEEE. CDR3 size: 16 residues. The germline V and J ends were trimmed by 3 bases and 3 bases, with 13 bases remaining between them. This CDR3 reads CASSSRLILGANVLTF. The CDR3 DNA follows: TGTGCCAGCAGCTCCCGTCTCATCCTTGGGGCCAACGTCCTGACTTTC.

The chain uses TRBV11-2 and TRBJ1-5, with 7 bases aligning to TRBD1. Germline V lookup: CDR1 SGHAT, CDR2 FQNNGV. J gave up 11 bases and V 4 bases, and 8 bases lay outside the gene matches. This CDR3 has 13 amino acids. CDR3 bases: TGTGCCAGCAGCTCCGGTCAGGGACAGTCCCAGCATTTT. Translation: CASSSGQGQSQHF.

The chain links TRBV23-1 to TRBJ1-4; D gene uncertain. TRBV23-1 is annotated as an ORF whose role is uncertain. V was shortened by 6 bases and J by 6 bases, with 5 bases between the two germline ends. This CDR3 region has 11 residues. The CDR3 coding sequence is TGCGCCAGCAGCCCTTATGAAAAACTGTTTTTT. It is translated as CASSPYEKLFF.

About this clone itself: Other nucleotide sequences from this sample produce the same CDR3. This rearrangement joins TRBV9 to TRBJ2-1; 9 bases are shared with TRBD2. Germline V lookup: CDR1 SGDLS, CDR2 YYNGEE. The CDR3 length is 16 residues. J gave up 0 bases and V 1 base, and 2 bases lay outside the gene matches. CDR3: CASSVTSGYSYNEQFF. In DNA form, the CDR3 reads TGTGCCAGCAGCGTAACTAGCGGGTACTCCTACAATGAGCAGTTCTTC.

V gene TRBV28 combines with J gene TRBJ2-1, with TRBD2 as a possible D gene (6 bases). V was trimmed by 2 bases and J by 0 bases, leaving 11 bases between them. Germline CDR1 and CDR2: MDHEN and SYDVKM. The CDR3 has 16 amino acids. CDR3 sequence reads: CASSLVSGSSYNEQFF. DNA for the CDR3: TGTGCCAGCAGTTTAGTGTCCGGGAGCTCCTACAATGAGCAGTTCTTC.

The CDR3 sequence: CATSDSIGYEQYF. CDR3 nucleotide sequence: TGTGCCACCAGTGACTCCATTGGCTACGAGCAGTACTTC. V gene TRBV24-1 combines with J gene TRBJ2-7; D not resolved. The CDR3 is 13 residues long. Trimming took off 4 bases at V and 3 bases at J, with 9 bases between the two ends. The germline V gene encodes CDR1 KGHDR and CDR2 SFDVKD.

This chain links TRBV4-1 with TRBJ2-3; the D is unclear. The CDR3 extends over 15 amino acids. Germline CDR1 reads MGHRA; CDR2 reads YSYEKL. Trimming took 3 bases from V and 0 from J, leaving 10 bases between them. The CDR3 loop reads CASSQGLVSTDTQYF. CDR3 nucleotide sequence: TGCGCCAGCAGCCAGGGTTTGGTGAGCACAGATACGCAGTATTTT.